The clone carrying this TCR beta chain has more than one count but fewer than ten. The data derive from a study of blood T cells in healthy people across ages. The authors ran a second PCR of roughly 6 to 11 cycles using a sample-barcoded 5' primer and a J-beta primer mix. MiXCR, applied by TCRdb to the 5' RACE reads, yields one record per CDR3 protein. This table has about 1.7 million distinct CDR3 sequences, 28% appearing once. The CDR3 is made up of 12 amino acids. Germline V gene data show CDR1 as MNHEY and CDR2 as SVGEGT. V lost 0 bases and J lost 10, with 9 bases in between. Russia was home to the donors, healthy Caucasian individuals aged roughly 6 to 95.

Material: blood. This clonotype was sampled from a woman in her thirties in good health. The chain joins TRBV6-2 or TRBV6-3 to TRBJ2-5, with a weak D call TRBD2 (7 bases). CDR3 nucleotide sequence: TGTGCCAGCAGTTACTCGGGAGGGGGCCAGTACTTC. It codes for CASSYSGGGQYF.